The clone carrying this T cell receptor beta chain was counted ten times or more. Germline CDR1 SNHLY, CDR2 FYNNEI. The CDR3 spans 14 residues. Trimming took 3 bases from V and 2 from J, leaving 8 bases between them. The data originate from a study of regulatory T cells in long-lasting Graves disease. Both iRepertoire HTBI primers and Arm-PCR of CDR3 regions were used to build the TCR beta libraries. One entry per CDR3 protein, called by TCRdb with MiXCR from the multiplex PCR reads. The sample lists hundreds of thousands of distinct CDR3 sequences; 15% were seen once. Time point noted: newly diagnosed GD, antithyroid drugs for less than 3 months. PBMC RNA served as the TCR library source. This sample was shared with a second study, whose subject was T cells in Graves' hyperthyroidism and ophthalmopathy.

The chain links TRBV2 to TRBJ1-3; no clear D gene. The TCR comes from a woman aged 35 to 49 with Graves disease. The specimen comprised peripheral blood mononuclear cells (PBMCs), sampled at new diagnosis, from a patient treated with antithyroid drugs. The DNA for the CDR3 is TGTGCCAGCAGTGATAACAGAGCTGGAAACACCATATATTTT. This translates into CASSDNRAGNTIYF.